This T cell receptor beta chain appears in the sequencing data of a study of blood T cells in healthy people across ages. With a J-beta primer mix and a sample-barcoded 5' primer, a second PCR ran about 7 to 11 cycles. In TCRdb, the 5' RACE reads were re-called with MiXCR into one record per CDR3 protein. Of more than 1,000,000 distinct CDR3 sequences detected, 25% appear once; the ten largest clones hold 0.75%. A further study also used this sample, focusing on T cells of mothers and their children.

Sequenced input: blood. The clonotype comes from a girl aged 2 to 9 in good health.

CDR3 amino acids: CASSDGLAGRKTQYF. In nucleotides, the CDR3 is TGTGCCAGCAGCGACGGACTAGCGGGGAGGAAGACCCAGTACTTC. The rearrangement uses TRBV9 and TRBJ2-5; 12 positions agree with TRBD2. The junction had 6 bases not matched to a gene; V was cut back by 3 bases and J by 6 bases. CDR1 is SGDLS and CDR2 is YYNGEE in the germline V gene. This CDR3 is built from 15 residues.